This is a list of T cell receptor beta chains from one sample in a study of Ad26.COV2.S vaccination and SARS-CoV-2 variants. Data came from immunoSEQ multiplex PCR; TCRdb stores just in-frame clones and leaves some out. The sample has fewer than 400,000 clones; roughly 86% are singletons. The sample consisted of peripheral blood, taken in a trial of Ad26.COV2.S vaccine versus placebo. Receptors were obtained from a person aged 18 to 65 who received the Ad26.COV2.S COVID-19 vaccine or a placebo. Both conserved end residues are part of each CDR3. The order of the fields is clone size, J gene, D gene, V gene, CDR3 protein, CDR3 DNA. D genes are given only for firm matches. Clone size is shown for a subset of rows, as once, few, many or a class of expanded clone.

abundance: NA; j_gene: TRBJ2-5; d_gene: TRBD1; v_gene: TRBV5-1; CDR3aa: CASSLGDRDQETQYF; CDR3nt: TGCGCCAGCAGCTTGGGGGACAGGGACCAAGAGACCCAGTACTTC
abundance: NA; j_gene: TRBJ1-1; d_gene: NA; v_gene: TRBV19; CDR3aa: CASSFRRDTEAFF; CDR3nt: TGTGCCAGTAGTTTCCGCCGGGACACTGAAGCTTTCTTT
abundance: NA; j_gene: TRBJ2-2; d_gene: TRBD1; v_gene: TRBV5-1; CDR3aa: CASSLEGQGRGSGELFF; CDR3nt: TGCGCCAGCAGCTTGGAGGGACAGGGGAGAGGGTCCGGGGAGCTGTTTTTT
abundance: NA; j_gene: TRBJ2-1; d_gene: TRBD2; v_gene: TRBV9; CDR3aa: CASSVAPTSGGAGEQFF; CDR3nt: TGTGCCAGCAGCGTGGCCCCGACTAGCGGGGGGGCGGGTGAGCAGTTCTTC
abundance: few; j_gene: TRBJ1-2; d_gene: TRBD1; v_gene: TRBV7-2; CDR3aa: CASSSGQNYGYTF; CDR3nt: TGTGCCAGCAGCTCGGGACAGAACTATGGCTACACCTTC
abundance: NA; j_gene: TRBJ2-7; d_gene: NA; v_gene: TRBV27; CDR3aa: CASSTRDSGSYEQYF; CDR3nt: TGTGCCAGCAGCACCCGGGACTCAGGCTCCTACGAGCAGTACTTC
abundance: NA; j_gene: TRBJ1-5; d_gene: TRBD1; v_gene: TRBV6-2/TRBV6-3; CDR3aa: CASSFRGPRQPQHF; CDR3nt: TGTGCCAGCAGTTTTAGGGGGCCTAGGCAGCCCCAGCATTTT
abundance: NA; j_gene: TRBJ1-1; d_gene: TRBD1; v_gene: TRBV7-2; CDR3aa: CASSRAGRDRMNTEAFF; CDR3nt: TGTGCCAGCAGCAGGGCGGGCCGGGACAGGATGAACACTGAAGCTTTCTTT
abundance: NA; j_gene: TRBJ2-7; d_gene: NA; v_gene: TRBV5-1; CDR3aa: CASSLVRGEQYF; CDR3nt: TGCGCCAGCAGCTTGGTAAGGGGCGAGCAGTACTTC
abundance: NA; j_gene: TRBJ2-1; d_gene: NA; v_gene: TRBV4-3; CDR3aa: CASSQDGFGVGTLLNEQFF; CDR3nt: TGCGCCAGCAGCCAAGATGGATTTGGGGTCGGGACTTTGCTCAATGAGCAGTTCTTC
abundance: NA; j_gene: TRBJ2-1; d_gene: NA; v_gene: TRBV12-3/TRBV12-4; CDR3aa: CASSGAGEQFF; CDR3nt: TGTGCCTCTTCGGGGGCTGGTGAGCAGTTCTTC
abundance: NA; j_gene: TRBJ1-5; d_gene: NA; v_gene: TRBV3-1/TRBV3-2; CDR3aa: CASSQDRTNQPQHF; CDR3nt: TGTGCCAGCAGCCAAGATCGAACCAATCAGCCCCAGCATTTT
abundance: NA; j_gene: TRBJ2-1; d_gene: TRBD1; v_gene: TRBV9; CDR3aa: CASSLGTGGNEQFF; CDR3nt: TGTGCCAGCAGCCTTGGAACAGGGGGCAATGAGCAGTTCTTC
abundance: few; j_gene: TRBJ2-7; d_gene: NA; v_gene: TRBV27; CDR3aa: CASSPPRQLYEQYF; CDR3nt: TGTGCCAGCAGTCCTCCGAGACAGCTCTACGAGCAGTACTTC
abundance: NA; j_gene: TRBJ2-7; d_gene: TRBD1; v_gene: TRBV27; CDR3aa: CASSPLDRGRRQYF; CDR3nt: TGTGCCAGCAGTCCCCTGGACAGGGGGCGGCGTCAGTACTTC
abundance: NA; j_gene: TRBJ2-3; d_gene: NA; v_gene: TRBV4-1; CDR3aa: CASSQGLTDTQYF; CDR3nt: TGCGCCAGCAGCCAAGGGCTTACAGATACGCAGTATTTT
abundance: NA; j_gene: TRBJ2-7; d_gene: NA; v_gene: TRBV19; CDR3aa: CASSSRRQSYEQYF; CDR3nt: TGTGCCAGTAGTTCCCGGCGGCAATCCTACGAGCAGTACTTC